Presented here are 29 T cell receptor beta chains from one specimen sequenced in a study of T cell responses to AZD1222 COVID-19 vaccine. The repertoire was sequenced with immunoSEQ multiplex PCR; TCRdb's copy has only in-frame clones and lacks some. The profile shows under 200,000 clones, over 70% of them singletons. The sequencing here drew on peripheral blood, taken on day 0 of MenACWY control vaccination. The receptors derive from an adult in good health.

The V gene is TRBV25-1, the J gene TRBJ1-2; no firm D call. Germline values: CDR1 MGHDK, CDR2 SYGVNS. Trimming took 2 bases from V and 7 from J, leaving 11 bases between them. This CDR3 region has 13 residues. In nucleotides, the CDR3 is TGTGCCAGCAGTGAACCCGGGGTGAGTGGCTACACCTTC. This gives the protein CASSEPGVSGYTF.

The CDR3 reads CASSVGGRVTDTQYF. The CDR3 nucleotides are TGTGCCAGCAGCGTAGGCGGGAGGGTCACAGATACGCAGTATTTT. V and J are TRBV9 and TRBJ2-3; the match to TRBD2 covers 9 bases. CDR1 and CDR2 (germline): SGDLS, YYNGEE. After removal of 0 bases from V and 2 bases from J, the junction contained 1 base not matched to a gene. This CDR3 is 15 amino acids long.

This chain connects TRBV7-8 to TRBJ2-7, with 12 bases fitting TRBD2. CDR1 and CDR2 (germline): SGHVS, FQNEAQ. The CDR3 is 15 amino acids. Losses at the gene ends were 5 bases for V and 3 bases for J; bases not matched to a gene: 5. The CDR3 DNA is TGTGCCAGCAGCCACGGACTAGCGGGGATCTACGAGCAGTACTTC. Its translation is CASSHGLAGIYEQYF.

This sequence joins TRBV6-2 or TRBV6-3 and TRBJ2-3; 9 nucleotides agree with TRBD2. The length of the CDR3 is 17 residues. V dropped 2 bases and J dropped 3; count of bases not matched to a gene: 9. Germline lookup yields CDR1 MNHEY and CDR2 SVGEGT. CDR3 DNA: TGTGCCAGCAGTTACCCCACGGGAAGCGGGGGGACAGATACGCAGTATTTT. This gives the protein CASSYPTGSGGTDTQYF.

The V gene is TRBV19, the J gene TRBJ2-3, with D perhaps TRBD1 (5 bases). The germline V gene has CDR1 LNHDA and CDR2 SQIVND (reference sequence). The germline V and J ends were trimmed by 4 bases and 2 bases, with 7 bases remaining between them. The CDR3 totals 13 residues. The CDR3 coding sequence is TGTGCCAGTAGTAACAGGAACACAGATACGCAGTATTTT. This translates into CASSNRNTDTQYF. Drawing the rest from reference TRBV19 and TRBJ2-3, the complete variable domain is DGGITQSPKYLFRKEGQNVTLSCEQNLNHDAMYWYRQDPGQGLRLIYYSQIVNDFQKGDIAEGYSVSREKKESFPLTVTSAQKNPTAFYLCASSNRNTDTQYFGPGTRLTVL.

CDR3 bases: TGTGCCAGCAGCTTAGCGGGGGTCTATCTAGAGCAGTACTTC. Amino acids: CASSLAGVYLEQYF. The chain couples TRBV7-2 to TRBJ2-7; D could derive from TRBD1 or TRBD2 (5 bases each). V was pared by 0 bases and J by 7 bases, with 13 bases between. The CDR3 is 14 residues long. Germline CDR1 reads SGHTA; CDR2 reads FQGNSA.

The chain couples TRBV6-1 to TRBJ2-1, with D hard to call. CDR1 is MNHNS and CDR2 is SASEGT in the germline V gene. V dropped 1 base and J dropped 4 bases, with 5 bases sitting between them. The CDR3 extends over 13 amino acids. The DNA of the CDR3 is TGTGCCAGCAGTGAAGGCAGTTACAATGAGCAGTTCTTC. This sequence encodes CASSEGSYNEQFF.

J is TRBJ2-3 and V is TRBV9, with TRBD2 matching 12 bases. V lost 4 bases to trimming and J lost 1 base; unmatched junction nucleotides: 7. The CDR3 extends over 17 amino acids. The V gene's germline CDR1 is SGDLS and CDR2 YYNGEE. CDR3 sequence reads: CASSPRLAGAGTDTQYF. The CDR3, as DNA: TGTGCCAGCAGCCCCCGACTAGCGGGGGCGGGCACAGATACGCAGTATTTT.

This clone appeared a few times. V is TRBV5-6 and J is TRBJ1-1, with no clear D. Germline CDR1 is SGHDT and CDR2 is YYEEEE. V was pared by 4 bases and J by 5 bases, with 12 bases between. This CDR3 has 13 residues. The DNA of the CDR3 is TGTGCCAGCAGCCCGGGAGGCCCGACTGAAGCTTTCTTT. Translation gives CASSPGGPTEAFF.

V and J are TRBV7-8 and TRBJ1-2; the D gene is possibly TRBD1 (5 bases). This CDR3 comprises 13 residues. V gave up 7 bases and J gave up 8 bases, with 17 bases separating them. Per the germline V gene, CDR1 is SGHVS and CDR2 is FQNEAQ. The CDR3 nucleotides are TGTGCCAGCAACGAAGGAGGGGTAGGAGGCTACACCTTC. Amino acids: CASNEGGVGGYTF. Full variable domain (outside the CDR3, taken from reference TRBV7-8 and TRBJ1-2): GAGVSQSPRYKVAKRGQDVALRCDPISGHVSLFWYQQALGQGPEFLTYFQNEAQLDKSGLPSDRFFAERPEGSVSTLKIQRTQQEDSAVYLCASNEGGVGGYTFGSGTRLTVV.

This clone was seen a handful of times. The chain couples TRBV7-2 to TRBJ2-7; 8 bases line up with TRBD2. The CDR3 has 18 amino acids. After removal of 4 bases from V and 1 base from J, the junction contained 15 bases not matched to a gene. Germline V gives CDR1 SGHTA, CDR2 FQGNSA. The CDR3 region has the DNA TGTGCCAGCAGCTCCGGACTAGCAATCGGTCTGGGATCCTACGAGCAGTACTTC. Residues: CASSSGLAIGLGSYEQYF.

The J gene is TRBJ2-1, the V gene TRBV4-2; the D gene could be TRBD1 or TRBD2 (6 bases each). The CDR3 runs to 16 residues. Germline V CDR1 and CDR2: LGHNA, YNFKEQ. V was pared by 0 bases and J by 8 bases, with 17 bases between. CDR3 in DNA: TGTGCCAGCAGCCAAGAGTACGCCGAGGGGGGCGATGAGCAGTTCTTC. Amino acid sequence: CASSQEYAEGGDEQFF.

This chain uses TRBV29-1 with TRBJ2-1, with TRBD2 identical over 14 bases. CDR1 is SQVTM, CDR2 ANQGSEA, per germline. J lost 8 bases, V lost 8 bases, and 11 bases had no gene match. This CDR3 spans 15 amino acids. CDR3 protein: CSFLSGTSGGHEQFF. The CDR3, as DNA: TGCAGCTTCCTGTCCGGGACTAGCGGGGGTCATGAGCAGTTCTTC.

The chain links TRBV5-1 to TRBJ1-5, with 7 nucleotides matching TRBD1. Germline CDR1 and CDR2: SGHRS and YFSETQ. V trimming: 4 bases; J trimming: 4 bases; junction bases outside the gene matches: 2. The CDR3 consists of 13 residues. Written as DNA, the CDR3 is TGCGCCAGCAGCCCGACAGGGAATCAGCCCCAGCATTTT. This gives the protein CASSPTGNQPQHF. The full variable domain, in which reference TRBV5-1 and TRBJ1-5 provide the parts outside the CDR3, is KAGVTQTPRYLIKTRGQQVTLSCSPISGHRSVSWYQQTPGQGLQFLFEYFSETQRNKGNFPGRFSGRQFSNSRSEMNVSTLELGDSALYLCASSPTGNQPQHFGDGTRLSIL.

The chain recombines TRBV6-2 or TRBV6-3 with TRBJ1-3, with D perhaps TRBD1 (5 bases). V lost 0 bases, J lost 2 bases, and 8 bases lay in between. CDR3 length: 15 amino acids. Germline V lookup: CDR1 MNHEY, CDR2 SVGEGT. CDR3 in amino acids: CASSYSGPAGNTIYF. The CDR3 DNA reads TGTGCCAGCAGTTACTCGGGGCCCGCTGGAAACACCATATATTTT.

The chain couples TRBV6-5 to TRBJ1-1; D is perhaps TRBD1 (5 bases). With 5 bases removed from V and 3 bases from J, the gap between germline ends came to 16 bases. Germline assignment: CDR1 MNHEY and CDR2 SVGAGI. The CDR3 runs to 15 residues. In nucleotides, the CDR3 is TGTGCCAGCAGTCCAGGGCTGGGCATGGACACTGAAGCTTTCTTT. Translation gives CASSPGLGMDTEAFF.

The chain uses TRBV2 and TRBJ2-3, with D possibly being TRBD2 (7 bases). CDR1 is SNHLY, CDR2 FYNNEI, per germline. CDR3 length: 17 residues. The V end was cut by 0 bases, the J end by 4 bases, with 17 bases between. CDR3 residues: CASSEAKGGARADTQYF. In DNA, the CDR3 is TGTGCCAGCAGTGAAGCTAAGGGGGGGGCTAGGGCAGATACGCAGTATTTT. Drawing the rest from reference TRBV2 and TRBJ2-3, the complete variable domain is EPEVTQTPSHQVTQMGQEVILRCVPISNHLYFYWYRQILGQKVEFLVSFYNNEISEKSEIFDDQFSVERPDGSNFTLKIRSTKLEDSAMYFCASSEAKGGARADTQYFGPGTRLTVL.

J is TRBJ2-3 and V is TRBV28, with a tentative D call TRBD1 (6 bases). The ends were cut back, 6 bases at V and 5 bases at J, with 18 bases in the middle. Germline V CDR1 and CDR2: MDHEN, SYDVKM. The CDR3 runs to 15 residues. In DNA, the CDR3 is TGTGCCAGCAGCCCAGTCGGCAGGGGCCAAGATACGCAGTATTTT. It codes for CASSPVGRGQDTQYF.

This chain joins TRBV28 and TRBJ2-7, with 9 bases aligning to TRBD1. V gave up 5 bases and J gave up 2 bases; unmatched junction bases: 7. Germline-derived CDR1 and CDR2 are MDHEN and SYDVKM. This CDR3 spans 15 amino acids. CDR3 region: CASSPIRDRAYEQYF. In DNA, the CDR3 is TGTGCCAGCAGTCCTATCCGGGACAGGGCCTACGAGCAGTACTTC.

This clone has only a few counts. This same CDR3 is encoded by further DNA sequences in the sample. Here the CDR3 reads CASSYRGATNEKLFF. The DNA for the CDR3 is TGTGCCAGCAGTTACCGCGGTGCAACTAATGAAAAACTGTTTTTT. V is TRBV6-5 and J is TRBJ1-4; D gene ambiguous. V was cut by 2 bases and J by 0 bases, with 7 bases left in between. The CDR3 extends over 15 amino acids. CDR1 is MNHEY, CDR2 SVGAGI, per germline.

This clone was detected a few times. This chain connects TRBV12-3 or TRBV12-4 to TRBJ2-7; no firm D call. V was clipped by 6 bases and J by 3 bases, with 3 bases between them. There are 10 residues in the CDR3. CDR3 DNA sequence: TGTGCCAGCAGCCTCTACGAGCAGTACTTC. Amino acid sequence: CASSLYEQYF.

V usage is TRBV27 and J usage is TRBJ1-1; maybe TRBD1 (5 bases). The V end lost 2 bases, the J end lost 3 bases, and 13 bases lay between the germline ends. CDR1 and CDR2 (germline): MNHEY, SMNVEV (reference sequence). The CDR3 runs to 15 residues. In DNA, the CDR3 is TGTGCCAGCAGTTTAGGGACGGCCGGGCACACTGAAGCTTTCTTT. Its translation: CASSLGTAGHTEAFF.

The chain links TRBV6-1 to TRBJ1-2, with TRBD1 matching 9 bases. The length of the CDR3 is 14 residues. V lost 1 base and J lost 7; bases outside the gene matches: 4. CDR1 MNHNS and CDR2 SASEGT come from the germline V gene. This CDR3 is CASSEGQGVFGYTF. CDR3 in DNA: TGTGCCAGCAGTGAAGGACAGGGGGTATTTGGCTACACCTTC.

The rearrangement links TRBV29-1 to TRBJ2-1, with TRBD1 matching 9 bases. Germline V CDR1 and CDR2: SQVTM, ANQGSEA. Losses at the gene ends were 6 bases for V and 3 bases for J; bases not matched to a gene: 9. This CDR3 comprises 15 residues. DNA for the CDR3: TGCAGCGTCCCGGGACAGGGATTCGTCTACAATGAGCAGTTCTTC. Protein product: CSVPGQGFVYNEQFF.

This clone was counted once. The chain joins TRBV6-5 to TRBJ1-1, with 9 bases fitting TRBD1. Germline values: CDR1 MNHEY, CDR2 SVGAGI. The CDR3 length is 14 residues. The junction had 8 bases not matched to a gene; V was cut back by 6 bases and J by 6 bases. The CDR3 reads CASRIRGTGPEAFF. The CDR3 DNA sequence: TGTGCCAGCAGGATTCGGGGGACAGGGCCTGAAGCTTTCTTT.

This clone was found once. V is TRBV5-4 and J is TRBJ2-5, with no clear D. Trimming stripped 0 bases from V and 5 bases from J, with 8 bases between. Germline V gene lookup returns CDR1 SGHNT and CDR2 YYREEE (reference sequence). The CDR3 extends over 13 amino acids. The CDR3 DNA follows: TGTGCCAGCAGCTTGGAAGGCAGGGAGACCCAGTACTTC. Translating gives CASSLEGRETQYF.

The chain is built from TRBV4-2 and TRBJ2-1; weak D call: TRBD2 (5 bases). Germline V lookup: CDR1 LGHNA, CDR2 YNFKEQ. Trimming shortened V by 0 bases and J by 1 base, and 10 bases separated the two germline ends. The CDR3 consists of 16 residues. Here the CDR3 DNA reads TGTGCCAGCAGCCAAGAAGAGGGAGCGTCCTACAATGAGCAGTTCTTC. Protein product: CASSQEEGASYNEQFF.

The count of this clone is one. V and J are TRBV10-3 and TRBJ1-2, with D possibly TRBD1 on 5 matching bases. Trimming shortened V by 3 bases and J by 0 bases, and 8 bases separated the two germline ends. Germline V gives CDR1 ENHRY, CDR2 SYGVKD. CDR3 length: 14 residues. The CDR3: CAISETGTNYGYTF. In DNA, the CDR3 is TGTGCCATCAGTGAAACAGGAACTAACTATGGCTACACCTTC.

V gene TRBV5-1 combines with J gene TRBJ1-1; perhaps TRBD1 as D (6 bases). The germline CDR1 and CDR2 sequences are SGHRS and YFSETQ. CDR3 length: 15 residues. V lost 0 bases and J 6 bases, leaving 15 bases between the germline ends. CDR3 bases: TGCGCCAGCAGCTTGGCCGAAGGGGGGAGCGCTGAAGCTTTCTTT. Protein product: CASSLAEGGSAEAFF.